Each of the 17 T cell receptor beta chains below was sequenced from the same sample in a study of T cell responses to AZD1222 COVID-19 vaccine. Produced via immunoSEQ multiplex PCR; TCRdb's table is partial and in-frame only. The sample records about 75,000 clones, about 91% being singletons. Sequencing used peripheral blood, obtained 28 days after the second dose of the MenACWY control vaccine. All receptors come from an adult who received the MenACWY meningococcal vaccine as a control.

This clone was seen more than once but under ten times. The CDR3 is CASSLGLYTDTQYF. The CDR3 DNA is TGTGCCAGCAGCTTAGGACTTTACACAGATACGCAGTATTTT. The V call is TRBV7-2, the J call TRBJ2-3; D not certain. V shed 1 base and J shed 2 bases, with 7 bases lying between them. The CDR3 has 14 residues. Germline V gene sequence: CDR1 SGHTA, CDR2 FQGNSA.

The chain has TRBV28 and TRBJ1-2; 9 nucleotides match TRBD1. Germline trimming cut 6 bases from V and 6 bases from J; bases unmatched to any gene: 11. Germline V gene sequence: CDR1 MDHEN, CDR2 SYDVKM. The CDR3 length is 15 residues. The CDR3 nucleotides read TGTGCCAGCAGGCTCATGACAGGGGGAATTGATGGCTACACCTTC. Amino acids: CASRLMTGGIDGYTF.

The rearrangement uses TRBV18 and TRBJ2-7; TRBD2 agrees at 7 bases. The CDR3 covers 16 residues. Germline V gene lookup returns CDR1 KGHSH and CDR2 LQKENI. Trimming at V came to 2 bases and at J to 2 bases, leaving 9 bases not matched to a gene. In DNA form, the CDR3 reads TGTGCCAGCTCACCAGTATCTAGCGGAGTCACCTACGAGCAGTACTTC. It codes for CASSPVSSGVTYEQYF.

V gene TRBV7-9 combines with J gene TRBJ2-4, with TRBD1 identical over 9 bases. This CDR3 has 16 amino acids. The germline gives CDR1 SEHNR, CDR2 FQNEAQ (reference sequence). The trim removed 1 base at V and 7 bases at J, leaving 8 bases unmatched. CDR3 coding DNA: TGTGCCAGCAGCTTAGGGGGGACAGGGTTTAGGAACATTCAGTACTTC. Translated, it gives CASSLGGTGFRNIQYF.

This sequence joins TRBV10-3 and TRBJ2-1; TRBD2 aligns across 11 bases. CDR1 and CDR2 (germline): ENHRY, SYGVKD. V lost 6 bases and J lost 7; bases outside the gene matches: 11. This CDR3 has 16 residues. CDR3 sequence reads: CAIRSSGGAQYNEQFF. The CDR3 region has the DNA TGTGCCATCAGGAGTAGCGGGGGGGCCCAGTATAATGAGCAGTTCTTC.

The chain joins TRBV11-2 to TRBJ1-2, with a weak D call TRBD1 (6 bases). Trimming removed 2 bases at V and 0 bases at J, with 7 bases between. This CDR3 is 14 amino acids long. Germline assignment: CDR1 SGHAT and CDR2 FQNNGV. This chain's CDR3 is CASSLTGPNYGYTF. The CDR3 bases are TGTGCCAGCAGCTTAACAGGGCCTAACTATGGCTACACCTTC.

The chain combines TRBV12-3 or TRBV12-4 with TRBJ2-5, with D tentatively TRBD1 or TRBD2 (6 bases each). The CDR3 is 13 residues long. V gave up 6 bases and J gave up 3 bases, with 11 bases separating them. This chain's CDR3 is CASSGGQKETQYF. CDR3 coding DNA: TGTGCCAGCAGCGGGGGACAAAAAGAGACCCAGTACTTC.

V usage is TRBV19 and J usage is TRBJ2-1, with D tentatively TRBD2 (5 bases). This CDR3 spans 14 amino acids. Germline V gene lookup returns CDR1 LNHDA and CDR2 SQIVND (reference sequence). Trimming shortened V by 3 bases and J by 0 bases, and 6 bases separated the two germline ends. CDR3: CASSMGSSYNEQFF. The CDR3 bases are TGTGCCAGTAGTATGGGGAGCTCCTACAATGAGCAGTTCTTC.

This clone has more than one count but fewer than ten. The chain couples TRBV2 to TRBJ1-1; D perhaps matches TRBD1 (5 bases). Trimming left V 4 bases short and J 0 bases short, with 12 bases between. Germline V lookup: CDR1 SNHLY, CDR2 FYNNEI. This CDR3 is 15 amino acids long. The CDR3, as DNA: TGTGCCAGCAGTGGGGGACCGAATTTGAACACTGAAGCTTTCTTT. Protein product: CASSGGPNLNTEAFF.

V gene TRBV28 combines with J gene TRBJ1-2; D uncertain. V lost 2 bases to trimming and J lost 4 bases, with 8 bases between them. This CDR3 spans 13 amino acids. Germline CDR1 MDHEN, CDR2 SYDVKM. The CDR3 loop is CASSLTSVYGYTF. The CDR3 DNA sequence: TGTGCCAGCAGTTTAACATCGGTCTATGGCTACACCTTC.

The V call is TRBV7-3, the J call TRBJ1-6; D possibly corresponds to TRBD1 (5 bases). CDR1 and CDR2 (germline): SGHTA, FQGTGA. The V end lost 0 bases, the J end lost 5 bases, and 8 bases lay between the germline ends. The CDR3 contains 15 residues. CDR3 protein: CASSLTSGNNSPLHF. CDR3 sequence (DNA): TGTGCCAGCAGCTTAACGTCAGGGAATAATTCACCCCTCCACTTT. The complete variable domain, with remaining parts taken from reference TRBV7-3 and TRBJ1-6, reads GAGVSQTPSNKVTEKGKYVELRCDPISGHTALYWYRQSLGQGPEFLIYFQGTGAADDSGLPNDRFFAVRPEGSVSTLKIQRTERGDSAVYLCASSLTSGNNSPLHFGNGTRLTVT.

The CDR3 DNA reads TGTGCCAGCAGTTTAACGGGACAGGGGTCCGGGGAGGCGTACTTC. It translates to CASSLTGQGSGEAYF. The chain joins TRBV28 to TRBJ2-7, with 10 bases matching TRBD1. The ends lost 2 bases at V and 12 bases at J; junction bases unmatched: 13. Germline loops: CDR1 MDHEN, CDR2 SYDVKM. The length of the CDR3 is 15 residues.

In this sample, this clone turned up once. V is TRBV3-1 (or the pseudogene TRBV3-2) and J is TRBJ1-5, with 7 bases matching TRBD1. The CDR3 spans 14 residues. Germline trimming cut 4 bases from V and 4 bases from J; bases unmatched to any gene: 4. The V gene's germline CDR1 is LGHDT and CDR2 YNNKEL (reference sequence). The CDR3 protein is CASSPRGGNQPQHF. CDR3 bases: TGTGCCAGCAGCCCCAGGGGGGGAAATCAGCCCCAGCATTTT.

This clone was picked up a small number of times. Additional DNA sequences in this sample encode the identical CDR3. The rearrangement links TRBV13 to TRBJ1-6; TRBD1 is a possible D gene (6 bases). This CDR3 spans 15 amino acids. V was pared by 5 bases and J by 8 bases, with 16 bases between. Germline assignment: CDR1 PRHDT and CDR2 FYEKMQ (reference sequence). DNA for the CDR3: TGTGCCAGCAGCCTGGGGGCAGGGGTAGATTCACCCCTCCACTTT. Its protein is CASSLGAGVDSPLHF. The complete variable domain, with remaining parts taken from reference TRBV13 and TRBJ1-6, reads AAGVIQSPRHLIKEKRETATLKCYPIPRHDTVYWYQQGPGQDPQFLISFYEKMQSDKGSIPDRFSAQQFSDYHSELNMSSLELGDSALYFCASSLGAGVDSPLHFGNGTRLTVT.

The rearrangement uses TRBV10-3 and TRBJ2-7; 9 bases are shared with TRBD1. The germline gives CDR1 ENHRY, CDR2 SYGVKD. This CDR3 is built from 15 residues. J was trimmed by 1 base and V by 6 bases; bases with no gene match: 7. For the CDR3, the DNA is TGTGCCATCAGACCGGGACAGGGTAATTCCTACGAGCAGTACTTC. This codes for CAIRPGQGNSYEQYF.

The CDR3: CASSWIGSYNEQFF. The CDR3 DNA reads TGTGCCAGCAGCTGGATAGGGTCCTACAATGAGCAGTTCTTC. The genes are TRBV3-1 (or the pseudogene TRBV3-2) and TRBJ2-1; D not resolved. CDR1 and CDR2 (germline): LGHDT, YNNKEL (reference sequence). The CDR3 loop spans 14 amino acids. The germline V and J ends were trimmed by 5 bases and 1 base, with 9 bases remaining between them.

The V and J genes are TRBV7-2 and TRBJ2-5; 9 positions match TRBD2. Germline CDR1 reads SGHTA; CDR2 reads FQGNSA. Trimming removed 0 bases from V and 5 bases from J; junction bases left unmatched: 7. This CDR3 is built from 16 residues. CDR3 sequence (DNA): TGTGCCAGCAGCTTAGCGTTCAGCGGGGGGATGGAGACCCAGTACTTC. It translates to CASSLAFSGGMETQYF.